These T cell receptor beta chains were read from a single sample in a study of spatial heterogeneity in lung cancer. TCRdb itself ran the 5' RACE reads through MiXCR, one entry per CDR3 protein. The sample comprises roughly 10,000 distinct CDR3 sequences, around 22% of which are singletons, and roughly 33% rests with the top ten. This specimen consisted of PBMCs, obtained at surgery. All receptors derive from a female donor with early-stage non-small cell lung cancer. The CDR3 runs from the conserved cysteine through the conserved F or W. The order of the fields is J gene, clone size, D gene, V gene, CDR3 DNA, CDR3 protein. A D gene is named only where the DNA matches it firmly. Clone size is not always given. Where it is, it says once, few, many or a class for expanded clones.

J gene: TRBJ2-3; clone size: .; D gene: TRBD2; V gene: TRBV28; CDR3 DNA: TGTGCCAGCAGTAATAGCGGGAGTGGCACAGATACGCAGTATTTT; CDR3 protein: CASSNSGSGTDTQYF
J gene: TRBJ2-7; clone size: .; D gene: .; V gene: TRBV12-3/TRBV12-4; CDR3 DNA: TGTGCCAGCAGTTTAGTAGGGCGGAATTTAGAGCAGTACTTC; CDR3 protein: CASSLVGRNLEQYF
J gene: TRBJ2-7; clone size: .; D gene: TRBD1; V gene: TRBV14; CDR3 DNA: TGTGCCAGCAGCCACGGGACAGCCTACGAGCAGTACTTC; CDR3 protein: CASSHGTAYEQYF
J gene: TRBJ2-1; clone size: many; D gene: .; V gene: TRBV3-1; CDR3 DNA: TGTGCCAGCAGCGTCCAGGGAGGCTCCTACAATGAGCAGTTCTTC; CDR3 protein: CASSVQGGSYNEQFF
J gene: TRBJ2-1; clone size: medium-sized; D gene: .; V gene: TRBV4-1; CDR3 DNA: TGCGCCAGCAGCCAAGGGGTGCGGACTCCCATGGCATATGAGCAGTTCTTC; CDR3 protein: CASSQGVRTPMAYEQFF
J gene: TRBJ2-1; clone size: few; D gene: .; V gene: TRBV19; CDR3 DNA: TGTGCCAGTAGTAACCTGAGGGACGGCTACAATGAGCAGTTCTTC; CDR3 protein: CASSNLRDGYNEQFF
J gene: TRBJ2-7; clone size: .; D gene: TRBD1; V gene: TRBV11-2; CDR3 DNA: TGTGCCAGCAGCTTAGTTTCCTTCACTAGGACAGGGCCATACGAGCAGTACTTC; CDR3 protein: CASSLVSFTRTGPYEQYF
J gene: TRBJ2-3; clone size: medium-sized; D gene: TRBD2; V gene: TRBV3-1; CDR3 DNA: TGTGCCAGCAGCCCTACTAGCGGGAGGGCAGATACGCAGTATTTT; CDR3 protein: CASSPTSGRADTQYF
J gene: TRBJ2-7; clone size: few; D gene: .; V gene: TRBV18; CDR3 DNA: TGTGCCAGCTCACCACCGGGACTTGGTGCCTCCTACGAGCAGTACTTC; CDR3 protein: CASSPPGLGASYEQYF
J gene: TRBJ2-2; clone size: few; D gene: .; V gene: TRBV12-3/TRBV12-4; CDR3 DNA: TGTGCCAGCAGTTTTCAACAGGGACACACCGGGGAGCTGTTTTTT; CDR3 protein: CASSFQQGHTGELFF
J gene: TRBJ1-4; clone size: .; D gene: .; V gene: TRBV3-1; CDR3 DNA: TGTGCCAGCAGCCAAGCAGGGTTGGATGAAAAACTGTTTTTT; CDR3 protein: CASSQAGLDEKLFF
J gene: TRBJ2-1; clone size: many; D gene: .; V gene: TRBV9; CDR3 DNA: TGTGCCAGCAGCTCAAGTGAATTCCATGAGCAGTTCTTC; CDR3 protein: CASSSSEFHEQFF
J gene: TRBJ2-1; clone size: .; D gene: .; V gene: TRBV10-3; CDR3 DNA: TGTGCCATCAGTGAGTCCAACAATGAGCAGTTCTTC; CDR3 protein: CAISESNNEQFF
J gene: TRBJ1-2; clone size: .; D gene: .; V gene: TRBV30; CDR3 DNA: TGTGCCTGGAGTCAGGGGAACTATGGCTACACCTTC; CDR3 protein: CAWSQGNYGYTF
J gene: TRBJ2-3; clone size: few; D gene: .; V gene: TRBV9; CDR3 DNA: TGTGCCAGCAGCCCCCTCGCGGTAGATACGCAGTATTTT; CDR3 protein: CASSPLAVDTQYF
J gene: TRBJ2-7; clone size: many; D gene: TRBD2; V gene: TRBV5-1; CDR3 DNA: TGCGCCAGCAGCCCGCTGACTAGCGAAGCCTACGAGCAGTACTTC; CDR3 protein: CASSPLTSEAYEQYF
J gene: TRBJ2-3; clone size: .; D gene: .; V gene: TRBV7-8; CDR3 DNA: TGTGCCAGCAGCTTAGAGTTCAAACTTGGCGCAGATACGCAGTATTTT; CDR3 protein: CASSLEFKLGADTQYF
J gene: TRBJ1-5; clone size: few; D gene: TRBD1; V gene: TRBV20-1; CDR3 DNA: TGCAGTGCTAGGACAGGGGATTATCAGCCCCAGCATTTT; CDR3 protein: CSARTGDYQPQHF
J gene: TRBJ2-1; clone size: many; D gene: TRBD2; V gene: TRBV4-2; CDR3 DNA: TGTGCCAGCAGCCGGGAACTAGCGGTAAACAATGAGCAGTTCTTC; CDR3 protein: CASSRELAVNNEQFF
J gene: TRBJ1-3; clone size: .; D gene: TRBD1; V gene: TRBV7-2; CDR3 DNA: TGTGCCAGCAGCCCGACATACAGGGGGCTCTCTGAAAACACCATATATTTT; CDR3 protein: CASSPTYRGLSENTIYF
J gene: TRBJ2-7; clone size: .; D gene: .; V gene: TRBV6-1; CDR3 DNA: TGTGCCAGCAGTGAAAGCATTTACGAGCAGTACTTC; CDR3 protein: CASSESIYEQYF
J gene: TRBJ2-3; clone size: many; D gene: TRBD1; V gene: TRBV7-6; CDR3 DNA: TGTGCCAGCAGCGCGACAGGGATGGGAACAGATACGCAGTATTTT; CDR3 protein: CASSATGMGTDTQYF
J gene: TRBJ2-6; clone size: medium-sized; D gene: .; V gene: TRBV4-3; CDR3 DNA: TGCGCCAGCAGCGAGGACGGTCCCTCTGGGGCCAACGTCCTGACTTTC; CDR3 protein: CASSEDGPSGANVLTF
J gene: TRBJ2-7; clone size: medium-sized; D gene: .; V gene: TRBV2; CDR3 DNA: TGTGCCAGCAGTTACGGACTAAGTCTCTCCGCCTACGAGCAGTACTTC; CDR3 protein: CASSYGLSLSAYEQYF
J gene: TRBJ2-7; clone size: few; D gene: TRBD1; V gene: TRBV19; CDR3 DNA: TGTGCCAGTAGTTCCTGGACAGGTGGGAACGCGCAGTACTTC; CDR3 protein: CASSSWTGGNAQYF
J gene: TRBJ1-6; clone size: .; D gene: .; V gene: TRBV6-1; CDR3 DNA: TGTGCCACCTCAGACAGCTCGGCTATTAGCTCCTATAATTCACCCCTCCACTTT; CDR3 protein: CATSDSSAISSYNSPLHF
J gene: TRBJ1-2; clone size: few; D gene: TRBD1; V gene: TRBV4-2; CDR3 DNA: TGTGCCAGCAGCCAACCGGGACAGAAAAACTATGGCTACACCTTC; CDR3 protein: CASSQPGQKNYGYTF
J gene: TRBJ1-4; clone size: .; D gene: .; V gene: TRBV29-1; CDR3 DNA: TGCAGCGTTGAGTTCCGGAGGCCGCCGAATGAAAAACTGTTTTTT; CDR3 protein: CSVEFRRPPNEKLFF
J gene: TRBJ2-1; clone size: medium-sized; D gene: TRBD2; V gene: TRBV12-5; CDR3 DNA: TGTGCTAGTGGGCGGGGGTACGGGATGGATGAGCAGTTCTTC; CDR3 protein: CASGRGYGMDEQFF
J gene: TRBJ1-1; clone size: .; D gene: TRBD1; V gene: TRBV7-2; CDR3 DNA: TGTGCCAGCAGGATACAGGGGACTGAAGCTTTCTTT; CDR3 protein: CASRIQGTEAFF
J gene: TRBJ2-7; clone size: .; D gene: TRBD2; V gene: TRBV20-1; CDR3 DNA: TGCAGTGCTAGAGGCGGGGCTAGCGGGAGGAACGAGCAGTACTTC; CDR3 protein: CSARGGASGRNEQYF
J gene: TRBJ2-5; clone size: few; D gene: .; V gene: TRBV5-1; CDR3 DNA: TGCGCCAGCAGGAATACGCCCGGAGGTGAAGAGACCCAGTACTTC; CDR3 protein: CASRNTPGGEETQYF
J gene: TRBJ1-2; clone size: few; D gene: .; V gene: TRBV28; CDR3 DNA: TGTGCCAGCAGTTTAACAGGGTCCGGGGGCTACACCTTC; CDR3 protein: CASSLTGSGGYTF
J gene: TRBJ1-2; clone size: .; D gene: .; V gene: TRBV29-1; CDR3 DNA: TGCAGCGTCGACAGGAACGACTATGGCTACACCTTC; CDR3 protein: CSVDRNDYGYTF
J gene: TRBJ2-1; clone size: .; D gene: .; V gene: TRBV7-2; CDR3 DNA: TGTGCCAGCAGCTTGGAGGGGATCCCTTGGGAGCAGTTCTTC; CDR3 protein: CASSLEGIPWEQFF
J gene: TRBJ2-1; clone size: few; D gene: .; V gene: TRBV19; CDR3 DNA: TGTGCCAGTAGCGCGACAGCGAACCTTTACAATGAGCAGTTCTTC; CDR3 protein: CASSATANLYNEQFF
J gene: TRBJ2-2; clone size: .; D gene: TRBD1; V gene: TRBV6-6; CDR3 DNA: TGTGCCAGCAGCCTCGACAGGGTTAGGGCCGGGGAGCTGTTTTTT; CDR3 protein: CASSLDRVRAGELFF
J gene: TRBJ2-7; clone size: .; D gene: TRBD1; V gene: TRBV5-6; CDR3 DNA: TGTGCCAGCAGCTTAGGCGACAGGGGTTACGAGCAGTACTTC; CDR3 protein: CASSLGDRGYEQYF
J gene: TRBJ1-2; clone size: few; D gene: .; V gene: TRBV7-9; CDR3 DNA: TGTGCCAGCAGCTTAGGAGTGGGTGGGGACTATGGCTACACCTTC; CDR3 protein: CASSLGVGGDYGYTF
J gene: TRBJ2-1; clone size: .; D gene: .; V gene: TRBV2; CDR3 DNA: TGTGCCAGCGAGGAGCCGGGTGAGCAGTTCTTC; CDR3 protein: CASEEPGEQFF
J gene: TRBJ2-2; clone size: once; D gene: .; V gene: TRBV5-1; CDR3 DNA: TGCGCCAGCTCCAACATACTCCGGACCCAGACTAACACCGGGGAGCTGTTTTTT; CDR3 protein: CASSNILRTQTNTGELFF
J gene: TRBJ1-6; clone size: many; D gene: TRBD1; V gene: TRBV7-9; CDR3 DNA: TGTGCCAGCAGCGCGGGACAGGGGCCTAATTCACCCCTCCACTTT; CDR3 protein: CASSAGQGPNSPLHF
J gene: TRBJ2-1; clone size: .; D gene: .; V gene: TRBV20-1; CDR3 DNA: TGCAGTGCTAGACTATTCTCCTACAATGAGCAGTTCTTC; CDR3 protein: CSARLFSYNEQFF
J gene: TRBJ2-2; clone size: few; D gene: TRBD1; V gene: TRBV3-1; CDR3 DNA: TGTGCCAGCAGCCCCGGGACAGGGAGGTTCGGGGAGCTGTTTTTT; CDR3 protein: CASSPGTGRFGELFF
J gene: TRBJ2-1; clone size: many; D gene: TRBD2; V gene: TRBV6-6; CDR3 DNA: TGTGCCAGCAGCCGTTGGACTAGCGGAAACAATGAGCAGTTCTTC; CDR3 protein: CASSRWTSGNNEQFF
J gene: TRBJ2-3; clone size: many; D gene: TRBD2; V gene: TRBV5-4; CDR3 DNA: TGTGCCAGCGGGAGAGGGGTTGCGGGAGAAGATACGCAGTATTTT; CDR3 protein: CASGRGVAGEDTQYF
J gene: TRBJ2-1; clone size: .; D gene: .; V gene: TRBV14; CDR3 DNA: TGTGCCAGCAGAACCACGTGGGGGGCGAATGAGCAGTTCTTC; CDR3 protein: CASRTTWGANEQFF
J gene: TRBJ1-2; clone size: .; D gene: .; V gene: TRBV7-2; CDR3 DNA: TGTGCCAGCAGCTTTGACAGGACCTATGGCTACACCTTC; CDR3 protein: CASSFDRTYGYTF
J gene: TRBJ2-1; clone size: few; D gene: .; V gene: TRBV18; CDR3 DNA: TGTGCCAGCTCACCCCCGGCAAGGTCCTCCAATGAGCAGTTCTTC; CDR3 protein: CASSPPARSSNEQFF
J gene: TRBJ2-1; clone size: few; D gene: .; V gene: TRBV7-2; CDR3 DNA: TGTGCCAGCAGCTACCGCTCGGGACAAAATAATGAGCAGTTCTTC; CDR3 protein: CASSYRSGQNNEQFF
J gene: TRBJ2-4; clone size: many; D gene: .; V gene: TRBV9; CDR3 DNA: TGTGCCAGCAGCGTAGGGCCCACAGGGGCCAAAAACATTCAGTACTTC; CDR3 protein: CASSVGPTGAKNIQYF